What follows are 20 T cell receptor beta chains derived from one specimen sequenced in a study of blood T cell dynamics during melanoma immunotherapy. Time point indicated: week 3, after first cycle of checkpoint inhibitor. The assay was immunoSEQ multiplex PCR, and TCRdb's table has in-frame clones only and misses some. The sample carries 13,000 to 15,000 clones, around nine tenths recorded once. Sample: blood, taken from a patient treated with checkpoint blockade. All receptors derive from a human donor with melanoma.

The gene calls are TRBV5-4 and TRBJ2-7; D may be TRBD1 (5 bases). With 4 bases removed from V and 6 bases from J, the gap between germline ends came to 20 bases. This CDR3 has 15 amino acids. Looked up from germline, CDR1 is SGHNT and CDR2 is YYREEE (reference sequence). CDR3: CASSPETHRTLEQYF. Here the CDR3 DNA reads TGTGCCAGCAGCCCAGAAACACACCGGACACTCGAGCAGTACTTC.

This chain links TRBV4-3 with TRBJ2-7; TRBD2 is a possible D gene (6 bases). Germline-derived CDR1 and CDR2 are LGHNA and YSLEER. The V gene lost 1 base and the J gene lost 1 base, with 23 bases spanning the gap. The CDR3 runs to 19 residues. CDR3 sequence reads: CASSQVLMLRGAPSYEQYF. CDR3 nucleotides: TGCGCCAGCAGCCAAGTTTTGATGTTGCGGGGCGCTCCGTCCTACGAGCAGTACTTC.

The genes are TRBV6-6 and TRBJ2-2; D is ambiguous. The germline V gene encodes CDR1 MNHNY and CDR2 SVGAGI (reference sequence). V gave up 2 bases and J gave up 3 bases, with 7 bases separating them. This CDR3 has 14 residues. CDR3 coding DNA: TGTGCCAGCAGTTACAGGGATTACACCGGGGAGCTGTTTTTT. Protein product: CASSYRDYTGELFF.

The chain uses TRBV5-1 and TRBJ2-1; possibly TRBD1 for D (5 bases). This CDR3 is 14 amino acids long. V was clipped by 0 bases and J by 8 bases, with 12 bases between them. Germline V lookup: CDR1 SGHRS, CDR2 YFSETQ. CDR3 coding DNA: TGCGCCAGCAGCTTGGCCTACAGGTTCGATGAGCAGTTCTTC. Translated, it gives CASSLAYRFDEQFF. Full variable domain (missing parts from reference TRBV5-1 and TRBJ2-1): KAGVTQTPRYLIKTRGQQVTLSCSPISGHRSVSWYQQTPGQGLQFLFEYFSETQRNKGNFPGRFSGRQFSNSRSEMNVSTLELGDSALYLCASSLAYRFDEQFFGPGTRLTVL.

The chain has TRBV4-1 and TRBJ2-3; D perhaps matches TRBD2 (6 bases). The CDR3 runs 16 residues. Trimming left V 4 bases short and J 2 bases short, with 16 bases between. The germline CDR1 and CDR2 sequences are MGHRA and YSYEKL. The CDR3 DNA reads as TGCGCCAGCAGCCCCGCTAGCGCCGGGAACACAGATACGCAGTATTTT. Amino acid sequence: CASSPASAGNTDTQYF.

The V and J genes are TRBV27 and TRBJ1-2; TRBD1 agrees at 8 bases. The germline CDR1 and CDR2 sequences are MNHEY and SMNVEV (reference sequence). With 5 bases clipped from V and 7 bases from J, the junction kept 9 bases outside the gene matches. This CDR3 is 14 amino acids long. This CDR3 reads CASSARQGLGGYTF. The CDR3 DNA is TGTGCCAGCAGTGCGAGACAGGGGTTGGGTGGCTACACCTTC.

The chain has TRBV5-8 and TRBJ1-3; the match to TRBD1 covers 7 bases. The trim removed 5 bases at V and 1 base at J, leaving 9 bases unmatched. Germline lookup yields CDR1 SGHTS and CDR2 YDEGEE. This CDR3 region has 16 residues. The CDR3 DNA sequence: TGTGCCAGCAGAAGAAACAGGGGATATTCTGGAAACACCATATATTTT. Translation gives CASRRNRGYSGNTIYF.

The chain carries TRBV6-6 and TRBJ2-7; D is uncertain. The ends were cut back, 0 bases at V and 3 bases at J, with 12 bases in the middle. The CDR3 has 15 amino acids. Germline V gene lookup returns CDR1 MNHNY and CDR2 SVGAGI (reference sequence). The CDR3 DNA is TGTGCCAGCAGTTACTCGAGGCAGCTAGGCTACGAGCAGTACTTC. The encoded protein is CASSYSRQLGYEQYF.

The chain recombines TRBV7-2 with TRBJ2-7; tentatively, D is TRBD1 (6 bases). Germline V gene lookup returns CDR1 SGHTA and CDR2 FQGNSA. The CDR3 consists of 17 residues. V was shortened by 5 bases and J by 5 bases, with 25 bases between the two germline ends. The CDR3 protein is CASSLGTHKWVGNEQYF. The CDR3 DNA reads as TGTGCCAGCAGCCTTGGGACACACAAGTGGGTGGGGAACGAGCAGTACTTC.

This chain connects TRBV14 to TRBJ2-7; D tentatively reads TRBD1 or TRBD2 (5 bases each). V lost 4 bases and J lost 0, with 13 bases in between. Germline V CDR1 and CDR2: SGHDN, FVKESK. This CDR3 has 15 residues. DNA for the CDR3: TGTGCCAGCAGCCGAAGTATAGGGACCTCCTACGAGCAGTACTTC. Amino acids: CASSRSIGTSYEQYF.

V gene TRBV20-1 combines with J gene TRBJ2-1; 8 bases map to TRBD1. CDR3 length equals 11 residues. Germline CDR1 DFQATT, CDR2 SNEGSKA (reference sequence). The junction had 3 bases not matched to a gene; V was cut back by 2 bases and J by 12 bases. The DNA for the CDR3 is TGCAGTGCTAGACTTGGACAGGGGCAGTTCTTC. Residues: CSARLGQGQFF.

This chain connects TRBV30 to TRBJ1-5, with a possible D match to TRBD1 (5 bases). The CDR3 length is 15 residues. Looked up from germline, CDR1 is GTSNPN and CDR2 is SVGIG (reference sequence). The germline V and J ends were trimmed by 0 bases and 1 base, with 10 bases remaining between them. The CDR3, as DNA: TGTGCCTGGAGTGTACGGGGGGGGAGCAATCAGCCCCAGCATTTT. It encodes CAWSVRGGSNQPQHF.

J is TRBJ2-7 and V is TRBV6-5; D remains ambiguous. The CDR3 is made up of 13 amino acids. V lost 5 bases to trimming and J lost 6 bases, with 14 bases between them. The V gene's germline CDR1 is MNHEY and CDR2 SVGAGI. CDR3 in DNA: TGTGCCAGCAGTCCGGGTTCCCTGGGCGAGCAGTACTTC. This gives the protein CASSPGSLGEQYF.

The V call is TRBV5-6, the J call TRBJ1-6; TRBD1 matches 9 bases. After removal of 0 bases from V and 6 bases from J, the junction contained 4 bases not matched to a gene. Germline lookup yields CDR1 SGHDT and CDR2 YYEEEE. This CDR3 contains 16 residues. The CDR3 region has the DNA TGTGCCAGCAGCTTGGAACAGGGGGCGCTTAATTCACCCCTCCACTTT. Its translation: CASSLEQGALNSPLHF.

The CDR3: CASSLTGTSFQETQYF. CDR3 DNA sequence: TGTGCCAGCAGCTTAACAGGCACTAGCTTCCAAGAGACCCAGTACTTC. V gene TRBV7-3 combines with J gene TRBJ2-5, with a weak D call TRBD2 (6 bases). Germline-derived CDR1 and CDR2 are SGHTA and FQGTGA. The V and J ends lost 0 bases and 1 base respectively, with 12 bases between them. The CDR3 has 16 residues.

The chain recombines TRBV28 with TRBJ2-7; unclear D gene. Germline values: CDR1 MDHEN, CDR2 SYDVKM. Trimming removed 1 base from V and 0 bases from J, with 16 bases in between. There are 17 residues in the CDR3. The CDR3 nucleotides read TGTGCCAGCAGTTTATTTTCCCCGCGGAAACCCTCCTACGAGCAGTACTTC. Protein product: CASSLFSPRKPSYEQYF.

The CDR3 nucleotides are TGTGCCAGCTCACCACAAGACACTCCTGGCGAGCAGTACTTC. It translates to CASSPQDTPGEQYF. V gene TRBV18 combines with J gene TRBJ2-7, with no clear D. This CDR3 is 14 amino acids long. Trimming shortened V by 1 base and J by 6 bases, and 13 bases separated the two germline ends. Looked up from germline, CDR1 is KGHSH and CDR2 is LQKENI.

The rearrangement joins TRBV7-2 to TRBJ1-3; D is uncertain. The CDR3 is made up of 17 amino acids. The germline CDR1 and CDR2 sequences are SGHTA and FQGNSA. Between the trimmed V and J ends, which lost 8 bases and 2 bases, there was a span of 22 bases. In DNA, the CDR3 is TGTGCCAGCTCATCCTATCTTTCCGGGAAAACTGGAAACACCATATATTTT. As protein: CASSSYLSGKTGNTIYF.

The rearrangement uses TRBV27 and TRBJ2-7, with 11 positions matching TRBD2. V was clipped by 3 bases and J by 1 base; unmatched bases: 11. CDR1 MNHEY and CDR2 SMNVEV come from the germline V gene (reference sequence). The CDR3 loop spans 18 amino acids. CDR3: CASSLKGLADGGSYEQYF. The DNA of the CDR3 is TGTGCCAGCAGTTTGAAGGGACTAGCGGACGGAGGGTCCTACGAGCAGTACTTC.

The rearrangement links TRBV7-2 to TRBJ2-2; D unresolved. Trimming pared 4 bases from V and 5 bases from J, leaving 8 bases between. The CDR3 is made up of 13 amino acids. CDR1 SGHTA and CDR2 FQGNSA come from the germline V gene. The CDR3 nucleotides are TGTGCCAGCAGCTGGACGCAAACCGGGGAGCTGTTTTTT. Protein sequence: CASSWTQTGELFF.